The 27 T cell receptor beta chains below were found in one sample sequenced in a study of blood T cell repertoires in COVID-19. Profiled with immunoSEQ multiplex PCR; TCRdb holds only in-frame clones, not every one. The sample has 55,000 to 90,000 clones, around 83% seen once. Sequencing was performed on peripheral blood. The receptors were sampled from a man aged 65 to 85 with active COVID-19.

This clone came up a few times. This chain links TRBV30 with TRBJ1-5, with D maybe TRBD1 (5 bases). Trimming removed 1 base at V and 6 bases at J, with 13 bases between. The CDR3 runs 14 residues. Germline V lookup: CDR1 GTSNPN, CDR2 SVGIG (reference sequence). In DNA, the CDR3 is TGTGCCTGGAGTGATGGAGGGGCCGGTCAGCCCCAGCATTTT. Protein product: CAWSDGGAGQPQHF.

The V call is TRBV7-8, the J call TRBJ1-5; TRBD1 might be the D (6 bases). Germline CDR1 and CDR2: SGHVS and FQNEAQ. V was pared by 5 bases and J by 7 bases, with 18 bases between. This CDR3 has 15 residues. The CDR3 DNA sequence: TGTGCCAGCAGCCCCTTACGGGGGGCCGGGCAGCCCCAGCATTTT. This codes for CASSPLRGAGQPQHF.

This clone was detected only a few times. The chain couples TRBV5-5 to TRBJ2-1, with D tentatively TRBD2 (6 bases). V was trimmed by 4 bases and J by 0 bases, leaving 11 bases between them. Germline CDR1 reads SGHKS; CDR2 reads YYEKEE (reference sequence). There are 15 residues in the CDR3. CDR3 amino acids: CASSRDFSSYNEQFF. CDR3 bases: TGTGCCAGCAGCCGGGACTTCAGCTCCTACAATGAGCAGTTCTTC.

The V call is TRBV7-3, the J call TRBJ2-2, with 14 bases matching TRBD2. The J segment lost 4 bases and the V segment lost 5 bases, leaving 6 bases of the junction unmatched. Germline values: CDR1 SGHTA, CDR2 FQGTGA. There are 17 residues in the CDR3. The chain's CDR3 is CASSQTSGRAGTGELFF. CDR3 sequence (DNA): TGTGCCAGCAGCCAGACTAGCGGGAGGGCGGGCACCGGGGAGCTGTTTTTT.

The V call is TRBV11-2, the J call TRBJ1-2; the D is unclear. Between the trimmed V and J ends, which lost 1 base and 0 bases, there was a span of 12 bases. This CDR3 spans 16 amino acids. CDR1 is SGHAT and CDR2 is FQNNGV in the germline V gene. The CDR3 region is CASSLAPGSANYGYTF. CDR3 DNA sequence: TGTGCCAGCAGCTTAGCTCCGGGTTCGGCTAACTATGGCTACACCTTC. Full variable domain (rest looked up from reference TRBV11-2 and TRBJ1-2): EAGVAQSPRYKIIEKRQSVAFWCNPISGHATLYWYQQILGQGPKLLIQFQNNGVVDDSQLPKDRFSAERLKGVDSTLKIQPAKLEDSAVYLCASSLAPGSANYGYTFGSGTRLTVV.

The chain carries TRBV10-3 and TRBJ2-5; the match to TRBD2 covers 11 bases. Germline CDR1 is ENHRY and CDR2 is SYGVKD. The length of the CDR3 is 13 residues. J gave up 3 bases and V 10 bases, and 4 bases lay outside the gene matches. The CDR3 nucleotides read TGTGCCACCGGACTAGCGGGCGAAGAGACCCAGTACTTC. As protein: CATGLAGEETQYF.

The chain couples TRBV29-1 to TRBJ2-1, with 9 nucleotides matching TRBD2. Germline CDR1 and CDR2: SQVTM and ANQGSEA. The CDR3 has 14 residues. V dropped 7 bases and J dropped 6; count of bases not matched to a gene: 10. The chain's CDR3 is CSAAGLALANEQFF. The CDR3 DNA reads TGCAGCGCGGCGGGACTAGCTTTAGCCAATGAGCAGTTCTTC.

This chain uses TRBV7-3 with TRBJ2-3, with a possible D match to TRBD1 (6 bases). This CDR3 contains 15 residues. In germline, CDR1 is SGHTA, CDR2 FQGTGA. Trimming shortened V by 1 base and J by 6 bases, and 14 bases separated the two germline ends. CDR3 in amino acids: CASSLMGQRGDTQYF. The CDR3 DNA reads as TGTGCCAGCAGCTTAATGGGTCAGAGGGGGGATACGCAGTATTTT.

The rearrangement joins TRBV12-2 to TRBJ2-3; TRBD2 is the table's D call and was not checked against the DNA. TRBV12-2 is a documented pseudogene. This CDR3 region has 20 residues. The CDR3 reads CASRLAASGVRTGETDTQYF. The CDR3 nucleotides are TGTGCAAGTCGCTTAGCTGCTAGCGGGGTCCGCACCGGGGAGACAGATACGCAGTATTTT.

This clone rates as medium-sized. The V call is TRBV5-6, the J call TRBJ1-3, with TRBD1 matching over 7 bases. The V and J ends lost 7 bases and 4 bases, in that order; junction bases with no gene match: 2. The V gene's germline CDR1 is SGHDT and CDR2 YYEEEE. CDR3 length: 12 amino acids. The CDR3 protein is CASARGGNTIYF. The CDR3 nucleotides are TGTGCCAGCGCCAGGGGGGGAAACACCATATATTTT. Looking up the rest from reference TRBV5-6 and TRBJ1-3 gives the full variable domain: DAGVTQSPTHLIKTRGQQVTLRCSPKSGHDTVSWYQQALGQGPQFIFQYYEEEERQRGNFPDRFSGHQFPNYSSELNVNALLLGDSALYLCASARGGNTIYFGEGSWLTVV.

The chain joins TRBV9 to TRBJ2-1, with a weak D call TRBD2 (7 bases). Germline values: CDR1 SGDLS, CDR2 YYNGEE. Trimming removed 1 base from V and 4 bases from J, with 18 bases in between. The CDR3 extends over 17 amino acids. The CDR3 loop reads CASSVRGGGSGYNEQFF. CDR3 sequence (DNA): TGTGCCAGCAGCGTACGTGGGGGCGGGAGTGGTTACAATGAGCAGTTCTTC.

This clone was seen once. The J gene is TRBJ2-5, the V gene TRBV6-5; D is unresolved. The CDR3 is 13 residues long. Germline V CDR1 and CDR2: MNHEY, SVGAGI. V was shortened by 8 bases and J by 1 base, with 11 bases between the two germline ends. CDR3 loop: CASSAAAQETQYF. The CDR3 DNA reads as TGTGCCAGCTCCGCGGCAGCCCAAGAGACCCAGTACTTC.

The chain links TRBV9 to TRBJ2-2; 10 bases line up with TRBD1. The J segment lost 5 bases and the V segment lost 4 bases, leaving 5 bases of the junction unmatched. CDR3 length: 15 residues. Germline V gives CDR1 SGDLS, CDR2 YYNGEE. The CDR3 sequence: CASSPRQGATGELFF. The CDR3 DNA reads as TGTGCCAGCAGCCCCCGACAGGGGGCTACCGGGGAGCTGTTTTTT.

This clone has a single count. The chain combines TRBV7-8 with TRBJ1-2; tentative D call: TRBD1 (5 bases). The V gene's germline CDR1 is SGHVS and CDR2 FQNEAQ. The CDR3 loop spans 19 amino acids. V lost 5 bases and J lost 8, with 33 bases in between. As DNA, the CDR3 is TGTGCCAGCAGCGTCCCAAGGGGCCCATTAAACAGGACCGTGTGGGGCTACACCTTC. This translates into CASSVPRGPLNRTVWGYTF.

This clone has just a few counts. The chain is built from TRBV14 and TRBJ2-2; D is unclear. The V and J ends lost 1 base and 3 bases respectively, with 12 bases between them. The V gene's germline CDR1 is SGHDN and CDR2 FVKESK. The CDR3 has 16 amino acids. CDR3 coding DNA: TGTGCCAGCAGCCAAGGTTTGGCCCTCGACACCGGGGAGCTGTTTTTT. Protein: CASSQGLALDTGELFF.

V gene TRBV7-6 combines with J gene TRBJ2-7; 10 positions match TRBD1. The CDR3 covers 16 residues. The germline CDR1 and CDR2 sequences are SGHVS and FNYEAQ. The V and J ends lost 1 base and 4 bases, in that order; junction bases with no gene match: 7. CDR3: CASSLGAPGQGYEQYF. CDR3 DNA sequence: TGTGCCAGCAGCTTAGGGGCGCCGGGACAGGGGTACGAGCAGTACTTC.

The chain uses TRBV5-1 and TRBJ2-3; 15 nucleotides line up with TRBD2. The V and J ends lost 7 bases and 3 bases, in that order; junction bases with no gene match: 3. CDR3 length: 15 residues. Germline assignment: CDR1 SGHRS and CDR2 YFSETQ. CDR3 in DNA: TGCGCCAGCGGGACTAGCGGGAGGTTGACAGATACGCAGTATTTT. Its protein is CASGTSGRLTDTQYF.

This chain uses TRBV19 with TRBJ2-1; 11 bases map to TRBD2. This CDR3 is built from 16 residues. Trimming cost V 6 bases and J 6 bases; bases outside gene matches: 10. Germline lookup yields CDR1 LNHDA and CDR2 SQIVND (reference sequence). The CDR3: CASRGSGRAGGNEQFF. CDR3 nucleotides: TGTGCCAGTAGGGGTAGCGGGAGGGCCGGTGGCAATGAGCAGTTCTTC. Full variable domain (remainder filled in from reference TRBV19 and TRBJ2-1): DGGITQSPKYLFRKEGQNVTLSCEQNLNHDAMYWYRQDPGQGLRLIYYSQIVNDFQKGDIAEGYSVSREKKESFPLTVTSAQKNPTAFYLCASRGSGRAGGNEQFFGPGTRLTVL.

This clone was seen just once. This chain links TRBV9 with TRBJ2-1; 9 positions match TRBD2. Germline V CDR1 and CDR2: SGDLS, YYNGEE. The CDR3 contains 18 residues. V was pared by 0 bases and J by 5 bases, with 12 bases of the junction left unmatched. CDR3 DNA sequence: TGTGCCAGCAGCGTAGGCGGCAGCGGGGTAGCGGGGGACAATGAGCAGTTCTTC. Translated: CASSVGGSGVAGDNEQFF.

The rearrangement joins TRBV11-1 to TRBJ2-7; TRBD1 aligns across 8 bases. After removal of 6 bases from V and 7 bases from J, the junction contained 2 bases not matched to a gene. The CDR3 is 11 residues long. From germline, CDR1 is SGHAT and CDR2 FQDESV (reference sequence). CDR3 loop: CASRRQGEQYF. In DNA, the CDR3 is TGTGCCAGCAGGAGACAGGGGGAGCAGTACTTC.

The gene calls are TRBV2 and TRBJ1-4; 9 nucleotides match TRBD1. Germline trimming cut 7 bases from V and 7 bases from J; bases unmatched to any gene: 7. Germline V CDR1 and CDR2: SNHLY, FYNNEI. The CDR3 runs to 14 residues. CDR3 amino acids: CASITDRGGEKLFF. CDR3 sequence (DNA): TGTGCCAGCATCACGGACAGGGGAGGTGAAAAACTGTTTTTT.

This chain links TRBV9 with TRBJ1-1; 7 positions agree with TRBD1. V shed 0 bases, J shed 6 bases, and the junction held 5 bases outside the gene matches. The germline gives CDR1 SGDLS, CDR2 YYNGEE. The CDR3 totals 14 residues. The CDR3 region is CASSVGQGVAEAFF. The CDR3 bases are TGTGCCAGCAGCGTAGGGCAGGGGGTGGCTGAAGCTTTCTTT.

The V and J genes are TRBV4-2 and TRBJ1-1; D uncertain. The V and J ends lost 1 base and 3 bases respectively, with 12 bases between them. CDR1 is LGHNA and CDR2 is YNFKEQ in the germline V gene. The CDR3 totals 15 residues. This chain's CDR3 is CASSQAAPQDTEAFF. The CDR3 region has the DNA TGTGCCAGCAGCCAAGCGGCGCCTCAGGACACTGAAGCTTTCTTT.

This clone was recorded a few times. This sequence joins TRBV5-6 and TRBJ1-4, with TRBD1 identical over 9 bases. CDR1 SGHDT and CDR2 YYEEEE come from the germline V gene. V shed 0 bases and J 12 bases; nucleotides not matched to a gene: 9. This CDR3 comprises 15 residues. CDR3 sequence (DNA): TGTGCCAGCAGCTTGGGGGCGGGACAGGGAGGAGAACTGTTTTTT. Translating gives CASSLGAGQGGELFF.

The chain couples TRBV19 to TRBJ2-6; a weak D match, TRBD1 (6 bases). CDR3 length: 16 amino acids. V dropped 1 base and J dropped 2 bases, with 9 bases sitting between them. Per the germline V gene, CDR1 is LNHDA and CDR2 is SQIVND (reference sequence). CDR3: CASSIVAGAGANVLTF. The CDR3 DNA sequence: TGTGCCAGTAGTATAGTGGCAGGGGCTGGGGCCAACGTCCTGACTTTC.

This clone was recorded once. The rearrangement joins TRBV27 to TRBJ1-4; D is unclear. This CDR3 contains 15 residues. V was clipped by 3 bases and J by 0 bases, with 8 bases between them. CDR1 is MNHEY, CDR2 SMNVEV, per germline (reference sequence). The CDR3 here is CASSFGRATNEKLFF. The CDR3 coding sequence is TGTGCCAGCAGTTTTGGTAGAGCAACTAATGAAAAACTGTTTTTT.

The chain couples TRBV30 to TRBJ1-2; weak D call: TRBD1 (5 bases). Germline CDR1 reads GTSNPN; CDR2 reads SVGIG (reference sequence). This CDR3 spans 13 amino acids. V lost 5 bases, J lost 1 base, and 11 bases lay in between. Here the CDR3 DNA reads TGTGCCTGGGGGGGAGGACATAACTATGGCTACACCTTC. Its translation: CAWGGGHNYGYTF.